This paragraph covers one TCR beta chain sequence. Its antigen is unknown. These data originate in a study of T cell responses to AZD1222 COVID-19 vaccine. Study observations and caveats: AZD1222 recipients seropositive at baseline numbered only 6 or 7.

The V end lost 5 bases, the J end lost 9 bases, and 7 bases lay between the germline ends. Germline CDR1 reads SGHTA; CDR2 reads FQGNSA. This CDR3 spans 11 amino acids. This table comes from immunoSEQ multiplex PCR, and its TCRdb copy is limited to in-frame clones, with some not included. The sample records 150,000 to 200,000 clones, over 75% being singletons. The TCR sequence derives from an adult in good health. This specimen was peripheral blood, taken on day 0 of AZD1222 vaccination. This chain links TRBV7-2 with TRBJ2-2, with D perhaps being TRBD1 or TRBD2 (5 bases each). The CDR3 is CASSTGRELFF. Here the CDR3 DNA reads TGTGCCAGCAGCACGGGACGGGAGCTGTTTTTT.